A single sample is the source of the 10 T cell receptor beta chains below, sequenced in a study of blood T cells in healthy people across ages. The authors ran a second PCR of roughly 6 to 12 cycles using a sample-barcoded 5' primer and a J-beta primer mix. TCRdb fed the 5' RACE reads into MiXCR, producing one record per CDR3 protein. The sample holds around 2 million distinct CDR3 sequences, roughly 43% seen once. Sequences were obtained from blood. The receptors were sampled from a human donor in good health.

This clonotype appeared a few times. The genes are TRBV15 and TRBJ2-1; D is perhaps TRBD1 or TRBD2 (5 bases each). The CDR3 has 15 residues. CDR1 is LNHNV and CDR2 is YYDKDF in the germline V gene (reference sequence). Deletions cut 0 bases from V and 10 bases from J, with 16 bases between. The CDR3 DNA is TGTGCCACCAGCAGAGATCTTAGTGGGACCAGAGAGCAGTTCTTC. Translated: CATSRDLSGTREQFF.

This clonotype was counted only a few times. The rearrangement uses TRBV10-3 and TRBJ1-4; D gene ambiguous. The germline V gene encodes CDR1 ENHRY and CDR2 SYGVKD. This CDR3 has 16 residues. Trimming left V 5 bases short and J 14 bases short, with 27 bases between. The CDR3 loop is CAISPTRGRPPGRLFF. CDR3 DNA sequence: TGTGCCATCAGTCCCACCAGAGGGAGACCACCCGGGCGGCTGTTTTTT.

As to this clonotype: A much larger clone lies one base from this, so it may be a read error. This chain connects TRBV7-2 to TRBJ2-5; D not certain. In germline, CDR1 is SGHTA, CDR2 FQGNSA. V lost 4 bases to trimming and J lost 2 bases, with 5 bases between them. There are 12 residues in the CDR3. CDR3 protein: CASSSKQETQYF. As DNA, the CDR3 is TGTGCCAGCAGCTCAAAGCAAGAGACCCAGTACTTC.

CDR3 sequence (DNA): TGTGCCAGCAGCTTAGAGGATCCCCACAGGGAAGCTTTTCAGGGTGAAGCTTTCTTT. It yields the protein CASSLEDPHREAFQGEAFF. The chain joins TRBV7-2 to TRBJ1-1; the D gene is possibly TRBD1 (6 bases). The CDR3 loop spans 19 amino acids. Looked up from germline, CDR1 is SGHTA and CDR2 is FQGNSA. V lost 1 base, J lost 7 bases, and 28 bases lay in between.

The chain has TRBV15 and TRBJ2-1; unclear D gene. CDR3 length equals 15 residues. Germline CDR1 and CDR2: LNHNV and YYDKDF (reference sequence). V was clipped by 3 bases and J by 6 bases, with 15 bases between them. The CDR3 region has the DNA TGTGCCACCAGCAGGGCCCTCACAGAGATCAATGAGCAGTTCTTC. Residues: CATSRALTEINEQFF.

Comment on this clonotype: Its ends do not fully match the called genes, so a read error is possible. The V gene is TRBV7-9, the J gene TRBJ1-1; 9 bases fit TRBD1. The CDR3 has 15 residues. CDR1 SEHNR and CDR2 FQNEAQ come from the germline V gene (reference sequence). CDR3 coding DNA: TGTGCCGGCAGGGCAAGGGGACAGGGTTTTACTGAAGCTTTCTTT. Translated: CAGRARGQGFTEAFF.

This clonotype was seen only a few times. CDR3 amino acids: CSAPRGLNTEAFF. The CDR3, as DNA: TGCAGTGCGCCGCGGGGGTTAAACACTGAAGCTTTCTTT. The chain links TRBV20-1 to TRBJ1-1; D is perhaps TRBD1 (5 bases). V lost 6 bases and J lost 2, with 13 bases in between. This CDR3 has 13 residues. Germline CDR1 and CDR2: DFQATT and SNEGSKA (reference sequence).

This sequence joins TRBV5-1 and TRBJ2-7; 7 nucleotides align to TRBD2. The CDR3 is 19 amino acids. The J segment lost 0 bases and the V segment lost 1 base, leaving 16 bases of the junction unmatched. Germline CDR1 is SGHRS and CDR2 is YFSETQ. The CDR3 reads CASSLTVGREKSDSYEQYF. DNA for the CDR3: TGCGCCAGCAGCTTGACGGTTGGGAGGGAAAAATCCGACTCCTACGAGCAGTACTTC.

The chain couples TRBV12-5 to TRBJ2-1; 7 nucleotides align to TRBD1. Germline V gene data show CDR1 as LGHNT and CDR2 as FRNRAP. The CDR3 covers 15 residues. V lost 4 bases to trimming and J lost 0 bases; unmatched junction nucleotides: 3. CDR3 region: CASGSGTASYNEQFF. The CDR3, as DNA: TGTGCTAGTGGTTCCGGGACAGCCTCCTACAATGAGCAGTTCTTC.

This clonotype occurred many times. The V call is TRBV7-2, the J call TRBJ1-2; D unclear. Trimming removed 3 bases at V and 1 base at J, with 6 bases between. This CDR3 is 13 amino acids long. Germline V gene lookup returns CDR1 SGHTA and CDR2 FQGNSA. CDR3 bases: TGTGCCAGCAGCTTTAACAGTAACTATGGCTACACCTTC. Residues: CASSFNSNYGYTF. Full variable domain (rest looked up from reference TRBV7-2 and TRBJ1-2): GAGVSQSPSNKVTEKGKDVELRCDPISGHTALYWYRQSLGQGLEFLIYFQGNSAPDKSGLPSDRFSAERTGGSVSTLTIQRTQQEDSAVYLCASSFNSNYGYTFGSGTRLTVV.